The subject of this entry is one T cell receptor (beta chain). In the study's own analysis: The authors estimated nucleated cell counts from reference gene primer amplification. Using immunoSEQ multiplex PCR, the repertoire was profiled, and TCRdb retains in-frame clones only, with some absent. That table supplies the V and J calls and clone size; D and trimming were determined from the DNA. The table has 90,000 to 110,000 clones, approximately 80% seen once. The data stem from a study of blood T cell repertoires in COVID-19. Whole-study context: Whether acute or convalescent, the COVID-19 samples came from the United States, Italy and Spain. PBMCs, B-cell-depleted T cells, or T cells were the source of the cDNA or gDNA that made up the material.

The CDR3 sequence is 19 residues long. V was clipped by 8 bases and J by 6 bases, with 34 bases between them. Sequencing was done on a sample of peripheral blood. The rearrangement joins TRBV23-1 to TRBJ1-2; tentative D call: TRBD1 (5 bases). TRBV23-1 qualifies as an ORF whose function is uncertain. The sequence derives from a woman between 45 and 60 years old with acute or convalescent COVID-19. The CDR3 nucleotides read TGCGCCAGCTCCTCGATGATTGGAAAGACAGAGGTTAGGAGTGATGGCTACACCTTC. Its protein product is CASSSMIGKTEVRSDGYTF.